Below are 3 T cell receptor beta chains sequenced from a single sample in a study of regulatory T cells in long-lasting Graves disease. Assembly of TCR beta libraries relied on iRepertoire HTBI primers together with Arm-PCR of CDR3 regions. TCRdb redid the calling of the multiplex PCR reads with MiXCR, one entry per CDR3 protein. The sample has roughly 380,000 distinct CDR3 sequences, 15% to 17% seen once. The sample's time point: newly diagnosed GD, antithyroid drugs for less than 3 months. From PBMCs, RNA was extracted and then used to make the TCR library. The sequenced sample was peripheral blood mononuclear cells (PBMCs), obtained at new diagnosis, from a patient treated with antithyroid drugs. These receptors originate from a female donor with Graves disease.

This sequence joins TRBV7-2 and TRBJ1-2, with unresolved D. V was trimmed by 2 bases and J by 7 bases, leaving 8 bases between them. This CDR3 is built from 12 residues. The germline V gene encodes CDR1 SGHTA and CDR2 FQGNSA. The CDR3 sequence: CASSLRFRGYTF. CDR3 DNA: TGTGCCAGCAGCTTAAGGTTTCGTGGCTACACCTTC.

Comment on this clonotype: One base separates it from a far larger clone, so it is likely a read error. V usage is TRBV13 and J usage is TRBJ2-7; 10 bases line up with TRBD2. V lost 0 bases, J lost 7 bases, and 6 bases stayed unmatched. CDR3 size: 15 residues. The germline gives CDR1 PRHDT, CDR2 FYEKMQ (reference sequence). CDR3 sequence reads: CASSLGLAGSNEQYF. CDR3 in DNA: TGTGCCAGCAGCTTAGGACTAGCGGGAAGCAATGAGCAGTACTTC.

The chain combines TRBV3-1 with TRBJ1-2, with 9 nucleotides matching TRBD1. The CDR3 sequence is 13 residues long. V shed 6 bases, J shed 9 bases, and the junction held 8 bases outside the gene matches. The V gene's germline CDR1 is LGHDT and CDR2 YNNKEL (reference sequence). The CDR3 loop reads CASRGTGSRRYTF. The CDR3 DNA follows: TGTGCCAGCAGAGGGACAGGGAGTCGTCGCTACACCTTC.